One and the same sample provided the 25 T cell receptor beta chains below, sequenced in a study of CD8+ T cells in alopecia areata. Isolated RNA was reverse transcribed into cDNA used as the sequencing template. Method: immunoSEQ multiplex PCR; TCRdb's copy keeps in-frame clones and lacks some. The sample holds about 140,000 clones, around 51% seen once. The source material was CD4+ T cells sorted from blood, sampled at week 0. These receptors were obtained from a human donor with alopecia areata.

The V call is TRBV11-3, the J call TRBJ1-1, with D perhaps matching TRBD1 (5 bases). Germline V gene lookup returns CDR1 SGHNT and CDR2 YENEEA. V was pared by 11 bases and J by 11 bases, with 12 bases between. The CDR3 loop spans 9 amino acids. As DNA, the CDR3 is TGTGCCGGGGGAGGGAAGGCTTTCTTT. This encodes CAGGGKAFF.

The J gene is TRBJ2-3, the V gene TRBV7-2; either TRBD1 or TRBD2 may supply D (6 bases each). The CDR3 is 14 residues long. CDR1 is SGHTA and CDR2 is FQGNSA in the germline V gene. Trimming removed 6 bases from V and 0 bases from J, with 10 bases in between. CDR3 amino acids: CASRRGGSTDTQYF. As DNA, the CDR3 is TGTGCCAGCAGGAGAGGGGGGAGCACAGATACGCAGTATTTT.

This chain uses TRBV6-6 with TRBJ1-5; D ambiguous. V gave up 8 bases and J gave up 6 bases, with 5 bases separating them. Germline loops: CDR1 MNHNY, CDR2 SVGAGI (reference sequence). CDR3 size: 10 residues. CDR3 nucleotide sequence: TGTGCCAGCCTCAGTCAGCCCCAGCATTTT. This sequence encodes CASLSQPQHF.

The rearrangement joins TRBV30 to TRBJ2-5; TRBD2 agrees at 10 bases. Germline V CDR1 and CDR2: GTSNPN, SVGIG (reference sequence). J was trimmed by 0 bases and V by 1 base; bases with no gene match: 11. This CDR3 spans 18 amino acids. CDR3 amino acids: CAWSEGLAGVLYQETQYF. CDR3 sequence (DNA): TGTGCCTGGAGTGAGGGGCTAGCGGGAGTCCTGTACCAAGAGACCCAGTACTTC.

The CDR3 DNA is TGCAGCGTTGCACAGCCTTATAGGGGCTATGGCTACACCTTC. This encodes CSVAQPYRGYGYTF. The J gene is TRBJ1-2, the V gene TRBV29-1; D is perhaps TRBD1 (5 bases). The germline gives CDR1 SQVTM, CDR2 ANQGSEA. The CDR3 is 14 amino acids. The ends were cut back, 4 bases at V and 4 bases at J, with 16 bases in the middle. The variable domain in full, completed from reference TRBV29-1 and TRBJ1-2, reads SAVISQKPSRDICQRGTSLTIQCQVDSQVTMMFWYRQQPGQSLTLIATANQGSEATYESGFVIDKFPISRPNLTFSTLTVSNMSPEDSSIYLCSVAQPYRGYGYTFGSGTRLTVV.

This clone was seen only a few times. V and J are TRBV28 and TRBJ2-7; D is unresolved. V was trimmed by 5 bases and J by 5 bases, leaving 7 bases between them. This CDR3 has 11 amino acids. The germline V gene has CDR1 MDHEN and CDR2 SYDVKM. The CDR3 loop reads CASSLGNEQYF. The CDR3 region has the DNA TGTGCCAGCAGTCTGGGGAACGAGCAGTACTTC.

The J gene is TRBJ2-7, the V gene TRBV4-3; possibly TRBD2 for D (7 bases). Trimming cost V 1 base and J 9 bases, with 13 bases left between them. Per germline, CDR1 LGHNA and CDR2 YSLEER. The CDR3 has 13 amino acids. CDR3: CASSQAGGQGQYF. The CDR3 coding sequence is TGCGCCAGCAGCCAAGCCGGGGGGCAGGGGCAGTACTTC.

This clone was observed a handful of times. The CDR3 protein is CAWRTSGVSEQYF. The DNA of the CDR3 is TGTGCCTGGAGGACTAGCGGAGTCTCCGAGCAGTACTTC. This rearrangement joins TRBV30 to TRBJ2-7; 9 bases agree with TRBD2. Germline-derived CDR1 and CDR2 are GTSNPN and SVGIG (reference sequence). The length of the CDR3 is 13 residues. V lost 3 bases to trimming and J lost 6 bases; unmatched junction nucleotides: 6.

The V call is TRBV18, the J call TRBJ2-5; D unresolved. CDR1 and CDR2 from the germline V gene are KGHSH and LQKENI. Trimming removed 2 bases from V and 3 bases from J, with 16 bases in between. This CDR3 region has 16 residues. The CDR3 DNA reads TGTGCCAGCTCACCAACGATGTCACCTCAGGAAGAGACCCAGTACTTC. Amino acids: CASSPTMSPQEETQYF.

This clone came up a few times. V gene TRBV29-1 combines with J gene TRBJ2-2, with 10 bases aligning to TRBD2. Looked up from germline, CDR1 is SQVTM and CDR2 is ANQGSEA. This CDR3 comprises 16 residues. V was pared by 6 bases and J by 3 bases, with 10 bases of the junction left unmatched. The CDR3 spells CSVLAGGLADTGELFF. The CDR3 coding sequence is TGCAGCGTGTTGGCGGGAGGACTAGCGGACACCGGGGAGCTGTTTTTT.

The genes are TRBV28 and TRBJ1-2, with TRBD1 matching over 12 bases. The CDR3 totals 16 residues. The V gene's germline CDR1 is MDHEN and CDR2 SYDVKM. V was pared by 4 bases and J by 4 bases, with 7 bases of the junction left unmatched. The CDR3 protein is CASSSLPGQGAYGYTF. The DNA of the CDR3 is TGTGCCAGCAGTTCACTTCCGGGACAGGGGGCCTATGGCTACACCTTC.

This clone appeared a few times. The gene calls are TRBV4-1 and TRBJ1-5; TRBD1 matches at 11 bases. The CDR3 loop spans 16 amino acids. V shed 5 bases and J 6 bases; nucleotides not matched to a gene: 9. Germline V lookup: CDR1 MGHRA, CDR2 YSYEKL. In nucleotides, the CDR3 is TGCGCCAGCAGCTGGGGGACAGGGGGAGGGAGTCAGCCCCAGCATTTT. Protein: CASSWGTGGGSQPQHF.

The chain recombines TRBV27 with TRBJ1-6; D uncertain. There are 13 residues in the CDR3. Germline-derived CDR1 and CDR2 are MNHEY and SMNVEV (reference sequence). Trimming left V 5 bases short and J 10 bases short, with 12 bases between. CDR3 amino acids: CASSTRVGSPLHF. The CDR3 nucleotides read TGTGCCAGCAGTACGAGAGTAGGGTCACCCCTCCACTTT.

This clone was seen a handful of times. The genes are TRBV5-1 and TRBJ2-6; TRBD1 agrees at 7 bases. This CDR3 comprises 16 residues. Germline trimming cut 4 bases from V and 3 bases from J; bases unmatched to any gene: 7. Germline loops: CDR1 SGHRS, CDR2 YFSETQ. This CDR3 is CASSEPDRVGANVLTF. The CDR3 DNA reads TGCGCCAGCAGCGAGCCCGACAGGGTTGGGGCCAACGTCCTGACTTTC. Full variable domain (remainder filled in from reference TRBV5-1 and TRBJ2-6): KAGVTQTPRYLIKTRGQQVTLSCSPISGHRSVSWYQQTPGQGLQFLFEYFSETQRNKGNFPGRFSGRQFSNSRSEMNVSTLELGDSALYLCASSEPDRVGANVLTFGAGSRLTVL.

A few counts support this clone. The chain recombines TRBV30 with TRBJ1-3; no clear D. The CDR3 consists of 15 residues. The V end was cut by 0 bases, the J end by 0 bases, with 9 bases between. CDR1 GTSNPN and CDR2 SVGIG come from the germline V gene (reference sequence). CDR3 DNA: TGTGCCTGGAGTGTAACACTGAGCTCTGGAAACACCATATATTTT. It specifies CAWSVTLSSGNTIYF.

This clone turned up a few times. This chain links TRBV7-2 with TRBJ1-4; D uncertain. Trimming removed 5 bases at V and 4 bases at J, with 11 bases between. Germline V gene sequence: CDR1 SGHTA, CDR2 FQGNSA. CDR3 size: 14 residues. CDR3 in amino acids: CASSPAGINEKLFF. The CDR3 DNA reads as TGTGCCAGCAGCCCCGCGGGGATTAATGAAAAACTGTTTTTT.

This sequence joins TRBV7-3 and TRBJ1-1; 9 nucleotides match TRBD1. CDR1 is SGHTA and CDR2 is FQGTGA in the germline V gene. V was clipped by 4 bases and J by 11 bases; unmatched bases: 8. The CDR3 has 13 amino acids. The CDR3 reads CASSYQQGAAAFF. CDR3 DNA: TGTGCCAGCAGCTACCAACAGGGGGCGGCGGCTTTCTTT.

This clone was seen only a few times. Other DNA sequences in the same sample also yield this CDR3. V usage is TRBV30 and J usage is TRBJ1-5; D remains ambiguous. Germline CDR1 and CDR2: GTSNPN and SVGIG (reference sequence). Deletions cut 0 bases from V and 0 bases from J, with 9 bases between. This CDR3 contains 15 residues. CDR3 sequence reads: CAWSVGGYSNQPQHF. Written as DNA, the CDR3 is TGTGCCTGGAGTGTCGGAGGGTATAGCAATCAGCCCCAGCATTTT.

The chain joins TRBV9 to TRBJ1-2; D remains unclear. The germline CDR1 and CDR2 sequences are SGDLS and YYNGEE. The CDR3 contains 11 residues. V lost 4 bases, J lost 8 bases, and 9 bases lay in between. The CDR3 DNA reads TGTGCCAGCAGCTTCGGGTACGGCTACACCTTC. It yields the protein CASSFGYGYTF. The full variable domain, in which reference TRBV9 and TRBJ1-2 provide the parts outside the CDR3, is DSGVTQTPKHLITATGQRVTLRCSPRSGDLSVYWYQQSLDQGLQFLIQYYNGEERAKGNILERFSAQQFPDLHSELNLSSLELGDSALYFCASSFGYGYTFGSGTRLTVV.

The CDR3 nucleotides read TGTGCCAGTTCCGAGAAGTACCAAGAGACCCAGTACTTC. It translates to CASSEKYQETQYF. This chain connects TRBV19 to TRBJ2-5; D gene ambiguous. From germline, CDR1 is LNHDA and CDR2 SQIVND (reference sequence). V lost 8 bases and J 0 bases, leaving 10 bases between the germline ends. The length of the CDR3 is 13 residues. Supplemented by reference TRBV19 and TRBJ2-5, the full variable domain reads DGGITQSPKYLFRKEGQNVTLSCEQNLNHDAMYWYRQDPGQGLRLIYYSQIVNDFQKGDIAEGYSVSREKKESFPLTVTSAQKNPTAFYLCASSEKYQETQYFGPGTRLLVL.

The CDR3 bases are TGCAGCGTTGTCACGCGGTACAATGAGCAGTTCTTC. This translates into CSVVTRYNEQFF. The V gene is TRBV29-1, the J gene TRBJ2-1; no clear D. The CDR3 covers 12 residues. Germline V gives CDR1 SQVTM, CDR2 ANQGSEA. The V gene lost 4 bases and the J gene lost 4 bases, with 8 bases spanning the gap.

The chain has TRBV7-2 and TRBJ2-1; TRBD2 might be the D (6 bases). The germline V gene encodes CDR1 SGHTA and CDR2 FQGNSA. V shed 2 bases and J shed 0 bases, with 8 bases lying between them. This CDR3 comprises 15 residues. This chain's CDR3 is CASSLFGSSYNEQFF. The CDR3 coding sequence is TGTGCCAGCAGCTTATTCGGGAGCTCCTACAATGAGCAGTTCTTC. Full variable domain (rest looked up from reference TRBV7-2 and TRBJ2-1): GAGVSQSPSNKVTEKGKDVELRCDPISGHTALYWYRQSLGQGLEFLIYFQGNSAPDKSGLPSDRFSAERTGGSVSTLTIQRTQQEDSAVYLCASSLFGSSYNEQFFGPGTRLTVL.

This clone has a single count. V is TRBV23-1 and J is TRBJ2-5, with TRBD2 matching 9 bases. TRBV23-1 is reported as an ORF; its role is uncertain. The CDR3 totals 16 residues. V lost 2 bases and J lost 3; bases outside the gene matches: 7. The CDR3 nucleotides read TGCGCCAGCAGTCAACCCCGGACTAGCGCGAAAGAGACCCAGTACTTC. This codes for CASSQPRTSAKETQYF.

CDR3 region: CSVEGGAGETQYF. CDR3 nucleotides: TGCAGCGTTGAGGGCGGGGCGGGAGAGACCCAGTACTTC. This chain connects TRBV29-1 to TRBJ2-5, with D perhaps TRBD2 (6 bases). CDR3 length: 13 amino acids. V was cut by 3 bases and J by 4 bases, with 12 bases left in between. CDR1 SQVTM and CDR2 ANQGSEA come from the germline V gene.

This clone was seen just once. This rearrangement joins TRBV29-1 to TRBJ2-4; 12 nucleotides agree with TRBD1. The ends lost 7 bases at V and 7 bases at J; junction bases unmatched: 8. This CDR3 has 14 amino acids. Germline CDR1 reads SQVTM; CDR2 reads ANQGSEA. The CDR3 protein is CSAAGQGAVNIQYF. The DNA of the CDR3 is TGCAGCGCCGCGGGACAGGGGGCAGTGAACATTCAGTACTTC.